This TCR beta chain was sequenced in a study of regulatory T cells in long-lasting Graves disease. Study-level findings and limits: Persistent disease showed a preference for TRBV28, TRBJ1-2 and TRBJ2-5.

The time point: newly diagnosed GD, antithyroid drugs for less than 3 months. Isolated PBMC RNA provided the starting material for the TCR library. An endocrinology department in Xi'an, China, supplied the patients. Arm-PCR of CDR3 regions and iRepertoire HTBI primers were the basis on which TCR beta libraries were built. TCRdb ran MiXCR on the multiplex PCR reads and lists one entry per CDR3 protein. Counted here are about 350,000 distinct CDR3 sequences, roughly 17% occurring once; the ten biggest clones make up 20% to 25%. In regard to this clonotype: Its antigen is unidentified.

Germline values: CDR1 WNHNN, CDR2 SYGVQD (reference sequence). The CDR3 consists of 13 residues. V lost 2 bases, J lost 3 bases, and 7 bases lay in between. The data also belong to a second study, concerning T cells in Graves' hyperthyroidism and ophthalmopathy.

The sequences come from peripheral blood mononuclear cells (PBMCs), collected at new diagnosis, from a patient treated with antithyroid drugs. The chain has TRBV10-1 and TRBJ1-2; D gene unclear. The sequence came from a woman between 18 and 29 years old with Graves disease. CDR3 in DNA: TGCGCCAGCAGTGAGGACCCAGACTATGGCTACACCTTC. Protein: CASSEDPDYGYTF.